This entry concerns a single T cell receptor (beta chain). The target antigen is unknown. Clones were sequenced by immunoSEQ multiplex PCR, and TCRdb holds only the in-frame ones, with some missing. The table lists 150,000 or so clones, 80% to 90% of them singletons. The data originate from a study of T cell responses to AZD1222 COVID-19 vaccine. About the study: Researchers grouped second doses given at about 4 or about 12 weeks into one pool.

Germline V gene data show CDR1 as SGHVS and CDR2 as FNYEAQ. The length of the CDR3 is 15 residues. Trimming cost V 5 bases and J 8 bases, with 21 bases left between them. The study's findings and limits: Compared with day 0, the breadth and depth of the Spike-specific TCR repertoire rose significantly after two doses of AZD1222. Donors were chiefly white British, with a greater number of females, and clonal diversity was perhaps underestimated. At study baseline, merely six AZD1222 recipients were seropositive.

V gene TRBV7-6 combines with J gene TRBJ1-2, with D tentatively TRBD1 (5 bases). The material was peripheral blood, obtained on day 0 of AZD1222 vaccination. This clonotype originated in an adult in good health. This chain's CDR3 is CASSLYPSGPEGYTF. The CDR3 DNA follows: TGTGCCAGCAGCCTCTACCCATCGGGGCCCGAGGGCTACACCTTC.